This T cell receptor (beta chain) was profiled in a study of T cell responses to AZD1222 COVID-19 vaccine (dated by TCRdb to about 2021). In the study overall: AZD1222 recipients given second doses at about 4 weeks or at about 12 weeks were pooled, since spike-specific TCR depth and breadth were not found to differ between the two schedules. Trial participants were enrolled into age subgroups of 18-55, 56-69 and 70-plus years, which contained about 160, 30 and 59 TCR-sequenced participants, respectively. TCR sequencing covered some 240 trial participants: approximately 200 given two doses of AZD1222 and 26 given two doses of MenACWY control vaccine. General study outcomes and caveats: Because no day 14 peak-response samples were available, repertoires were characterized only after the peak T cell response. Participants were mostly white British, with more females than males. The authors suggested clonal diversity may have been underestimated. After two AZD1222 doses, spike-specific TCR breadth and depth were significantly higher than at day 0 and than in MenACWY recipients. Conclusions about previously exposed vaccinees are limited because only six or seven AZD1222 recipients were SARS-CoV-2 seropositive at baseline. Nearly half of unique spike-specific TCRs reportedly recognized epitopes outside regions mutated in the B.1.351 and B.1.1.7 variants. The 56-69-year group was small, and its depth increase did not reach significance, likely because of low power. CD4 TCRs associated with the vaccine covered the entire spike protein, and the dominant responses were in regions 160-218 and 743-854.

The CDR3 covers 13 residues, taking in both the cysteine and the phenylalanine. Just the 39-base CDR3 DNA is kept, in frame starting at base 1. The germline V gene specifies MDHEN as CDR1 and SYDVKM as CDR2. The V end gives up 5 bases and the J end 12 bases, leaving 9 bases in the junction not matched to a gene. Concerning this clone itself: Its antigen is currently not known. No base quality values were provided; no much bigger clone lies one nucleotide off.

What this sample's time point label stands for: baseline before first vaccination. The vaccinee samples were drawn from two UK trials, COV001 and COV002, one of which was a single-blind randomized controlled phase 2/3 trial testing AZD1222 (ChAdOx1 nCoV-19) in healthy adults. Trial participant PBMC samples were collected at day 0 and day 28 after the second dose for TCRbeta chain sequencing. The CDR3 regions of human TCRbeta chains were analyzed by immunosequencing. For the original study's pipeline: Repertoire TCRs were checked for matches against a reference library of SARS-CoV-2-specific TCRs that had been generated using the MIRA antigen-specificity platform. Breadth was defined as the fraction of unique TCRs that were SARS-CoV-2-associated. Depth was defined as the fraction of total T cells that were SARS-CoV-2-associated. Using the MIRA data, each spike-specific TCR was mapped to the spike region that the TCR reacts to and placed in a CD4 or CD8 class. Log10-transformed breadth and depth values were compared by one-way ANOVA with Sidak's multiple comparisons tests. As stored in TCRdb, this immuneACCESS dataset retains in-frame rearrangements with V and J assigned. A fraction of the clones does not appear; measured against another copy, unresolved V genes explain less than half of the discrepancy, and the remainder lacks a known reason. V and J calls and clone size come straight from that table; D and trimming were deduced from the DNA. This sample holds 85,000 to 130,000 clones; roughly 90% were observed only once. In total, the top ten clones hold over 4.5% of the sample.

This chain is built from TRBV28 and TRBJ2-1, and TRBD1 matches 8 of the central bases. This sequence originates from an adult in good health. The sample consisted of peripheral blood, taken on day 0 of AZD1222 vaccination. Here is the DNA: TGTGCCAGCAGTATACCGGACAGGGAACGGCAGTTCTTC. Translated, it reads CASSIPDRERQFF. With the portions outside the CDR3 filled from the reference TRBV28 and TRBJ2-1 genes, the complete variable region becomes DVKVTQSSRYLVKRTGEKVFLECVQDMDHENMFWYRQDPGLGLRLIYFSYDVKMKEKGDIPEGYSVSREKKERFSLILESASTNQTSMYLCASSIPDRERQFFGPGTRLTVL.